A single sample is the source of the 21 T cell receptor beta chains below, sequenced in a study of cytomegalovirus exposure and HLA in healthy donors. PCR involved 60 Vbeta and 13 Jbeta primers. Libraries were prepared by immunoSEQ multiplex PCR; TCRdb keeps only in-frame clonotypes and omits some of them. The sample contains 150,000 to 200,000 clones, 60% to 75% of which appear only once. Sequencing used PBMCs. The source is a woman aged 45-59 years in good health and CMV-seropositive.

In this sample, this clone turned up once. CDR3 coding DNA: TGTGCCAGCAGCCGAACGGGTGAAGCTTTCTTT. It encodes CASSRTGEAFF. This sequence joins TRBV6-1 and TRBJ1-1; no firm D call. This CDR3 comprises 11 residues. The germline gives CDR1 MNHNS, CDR2 SASEGT. V was shortened by 6 bases and J by 7 bases, with 9 bases between the two germline ends.

The J gene is TRBJ2-3, the V gene TRBV10-3; the D gene is possibly TRBD2 (7 bases). Trimming pared 11 bases from V and 2 bases from J, leaving 20 bases between. Germline assignment: CDR1 ENHRY and CDR2 SYGVKD. This CDR3 region has 15 residues. DNA for the CDR3: TGTGCCGCACAAGGTGGGGGGGCCTTCACAGATACGCAGTATTTT. This codes for CAAQGGGAFTDTQYF.

The chain recombines TRBV6-1 with TRBJ1-5; TRBD1 matches at 7 bases. CDR3 size: 19 residues. The junction had 15 bases not matched to a gene; V was cut back by 4 bases and J by 0 bases. From germline, CDR1 is MNHNS and CDR2 SASEGT. In DNA form, the CDR3 reads TGTGCCAGCAGTGTCTCCGGGACAGAGATTTATTATAGCAATCAGCCCCAGCATTTT. It codes for CASSVSGTEIYYSNQPQHF.

This clone has just a few counts. The rearrangement joins TRBV30 to TRBJ2-2; 8 nucleotides align to TRBD2. From germline, CDR1 is GTSNPN and CDR2 SVGIG (reference sequence). Unmatched junction bases numbered 4, after V lost 5 bases and J lost 5 bases. The CDR3 contains 13 residues. The CDR3: CAWERGGTGELFF. For the CDR3, the DNA is TGTGCCTGGGAACGGGGGGGAACCGGGGAGCTGTTTTTT. Using reference TRBV30 and TRBJ2-2 for the parts outside the CDR3, the full variable domain is SQTIHQWPATLVQPVGSPLSLECTVEGTSNPNLYWYRQAAGRGLQLLFYSVGIGQISSEVPQNLSASRPQDRQFILSSKKLLLSDSGFYLCAWERGGTGELFFGEGSRLTVL.

The J gene is TRBJ1-2, the V gene TRBV11-2; D is possibly TRBD1 (6 bases). Per germline, CDR1 SGHAT and CDR2 FQNNGV. The length of the CDR3 is 13 residues. V was cut by 9 bases and J by 4 bases, with 15 bases left in between. CDR3 sequence: CARIWGGSYGYTF. CDR3 in DNA: TGTGCCAGAATTTGGGGGGGCAGCTATGGCTACACCTTC.

This clone was detected once. V usage is TRBV5-6 and J usage is TRBJ1-1, with 7 bases identical to TRBD1. Unmatched junction bases numbered 6, after V lost 0 bases and J lost 1 base. The CDR3 has 16 amino acids. Germline assignment: CDR1 SGHDT and CDR2 YYEEEE. The CDR3 here is CASSLGAGGGNTEAFF. CDR3 bases: TGTGCCAGCAGCTTGGGGGCAGGGGGAGGGAACACTGAAGCTTTCTTT. The complete variable domain, with remaining parts taken from reference TRBV5-6 and TRBJ1-1, reads DAGVTQSPTHLIKTRGQQVTLRCSPKSGHDTVSWYQQALGQGPQFIFQYYEEEERQRGNFPDRFSGHQFPNYSSELNVNALLLGDSALYLCASSLGAGGGNTEAFFGQGTRLTVV.

Here the CDR3 DNA reads TGTGCCAGTAGTATAATGGGAGCGGGGGGACTCACAGATACGCAGTATTTT. This translates into CASSIMGAGGLTDTQYF. The chain links TRBV19 to TRBJ2-3, with 9 bases identical to TRBD2. This CDR3 has 17 amino acids. V was pared by 2 bases and J by 2 bases, with 8 bases of the junction left unmatched. Germline values: CDR1 LNHDA, CDR2 SQIVND (reference sequence).

The chain links TRBV9 to TRBJ2-1; weak D call: TRBD1 (5 bases). This CDR3 has 14 residues. The V end lost 4 bases, the J end lost 5 bases, and 13 bases lay between the germline ends. Looked up from germline, CDR1 is SGDLS and CDR2 is YYNGEE. The CDR3 sequence: CASSTTPGNNEQFF. The CDR3 DNA reads as TGTGCCAGCAGCACAACTCCAGGGAACAATGAGCAGTTCTTC.

This chain uses TRBV5-1 with TRBJ1-1; D is uncertain. Looked up from germline, CDR1 is SGHRS and CDR2 is YFSETQ. The CDR3 contains 16 residues. V dropped 1 base and J dropped 0 bases, with 13 bases sitting between them. The CDR3 sequence is CASSLNPSGMNTEAFF. CDR3 nucleotide sequence: TGCGCCAGCAGCTTGAACCCCTCCGGGATGAACACTGAAGCTTTCTTT.

On this clone: A junction end diverges from the germline sequence, so it may reflect a read error. The rearrangement uses TRBV5-1 and TRBJ2-7, with a tentative D call TRBD2 (6 bases). This CDR3 is 15 amino acids long. The germline gives CDR1 SGHRS, CDR2 YFSETQ. CDR3 nucleotide sequence: TGCGCCAGCAGCCCTGGGACTTCGTACCACTACAAGCAGTACTTC. Translating it yields CASSPGTSYHYKQYF.

The V call is TRBV28, the J call TRBJ1-4; D gene uncertain. Germline V gene data show CDR1 as MDHEN and CDR2 as SYDVKM. V shed 3 bases and J shed 7 bases, with 3 bases lying between them. The CDR3 is made up of 11 amino acids. CDR3 protein: CASSLREKLFF. In DNA form, the CDR3 reads TGTGCCAGCAGTTTGCGTGAAAAACTGTTTTTT.

In its sample, this clone was seen once. The chain joins TRBV11-2 to TRBJ2-2, with TRBD1 matching 10 bases. The CDR3 runs 15 residues. V shed 5 bases and J 4 bases; nucleotides not matched to a gene: 4. Looked up from germline, CDR1 is SGHAT and CDR2 is FQNNGV. The CDR3 here is CASSPGTGVTGELFF. The DNA for the CDR3 is TGTGCCAGCAGCCCCGGGACAGGGGTCACCGGGGAGCTGTTTTTT.

The V call is TRBV7-9, the J call TRBJ2-7, with 8 positions matching TRBD1. V gave up 5 bases and J gave up 4 bases; unmatched junction bases: 10. Germline V lookup: CDR1 SEHNR, CDR2 FQNEAQ (reference sequence). The CDR3 length is 15 residues. The CDR3 spells CASSPRGRGMYEQYF. CDR3 sequence (DNA): TGTGCCAGCAGCCCCAGGGGGCGGGGTATGTACGAGCAGTACTTC.

The chain couples TRBV4-2 to TRBJ1-2, with D perhaps TRBD1 (5 bases). Trimming cost V 1 base and J 0 bases, with 9 bases left between them. The CDR3 is 15 residues long. Germline lookup yields CDR1 LGHNA and CDR2 YNFKEQ. The CDR3 DNA sequence: TGTGCCAGCAGCCAAGTACAGGTTTCTAACTATGGCTACACCTTC. This sequence encodes CASSQVQVSNYGYTF.

This rearrangement joins TRBV25-1 to TRBJ2-2; weak D call: TRBD1 (6 bases). CDR1 MGHDK and CDR2 SYGVNS come from the germline V gene. V lost 8 bases and J lost 1, with 11 bases in between. The CDR3 is 14 residues long. Here the CDR3 DNA reads TGTGCCAGCCACGGACAGCTGAACACCGGGGAGCTGTTTTTT. Residues: CASHGQLNTGELFF.

V is TRBV5-1 and J is TRBJ1-6; 9 bases agree with TRBD1. The V gene end was trimmed by 0 bases and the J gene end by 9 bases; junction bases not matched to a gene: 7. In germline, CDR1 is SGHRS, CDR2 YFSETQ. This CDR3 region has 16 residues. CDR3 in DNA: TGCGCCAGCAGCTTGGGACGGGACAGGGTTGGTTCACCCCTCCACTTT. Amino acid sequence: CASSLGRDRVGSPLHF.

The genes are TRBV6-6 and TRBJ1-2; TRBD1 matches 8 bases. The CDR3 is 14 amino acids. CDR1 is MNHNY and CDR2 is SVGAGI in the germline V gene (reference sequence). Unmatched junction bases numbered 7, after V lost 7 bases and J lost 3 bases. CDR3 amino acids: CASNTQGGDYGYTF. Written as DNA, the CDR3 is TGTGCCAGCAATACACAGGGGGGGGACTATGGCTACACCTTC.

V is TRBV15 and J is TRBJ1-5, with D maybe TRBD1 (6 bases). The V gene lost 1 base and the J gene lost 0 bases, with 10 bases spanning the gap. The germline V gene encodes CDR1 LNHNV and CDR2 YYDKDF (reference sequence). The CDR3 has 16 amino acids. The CDR3 DNA follows: TGTGCCACCAGCAGAGGCCGGGACACTAGCAATCAGCCCCAGCATTTT. It translates to CATSRGRDTSNQPQHF.

This clone appeared a few times. The CDR3 loop is CASSLGQGITEAFF. The CDR3 bases are TGCGCCAGCAGCTTGGGTCAGGGGATCACTGAAGCTTTCTTT. The chain recombines TRBV5-1 with TRBJ1-1, with D maybe TRBD1 (6 bases). The CDR3 consists of 14 residues. Germline values: CDR1 SGHRS, CDR2 YFSETQ. The V end was cut by 0 bases, the J end by 4 bases, with 10 bases between.

V is TRBV27 and J is TRBJ2-5; D may be TRBD1 (6 bases). The CDR3 covers 14 residues. Germline CDR1 is MNHEY and CDR2 is SMNVEV (reference sequence). V was shortened by 2 bases and J by 5 bases, with 12 bases between the two germline ends. CDR3 in amino acids: CASSLKGGYETQYF. DNA of the CDR3: TGTGCCAGCAGTTTAAAAGGGGGTTACGAGACCCAGTACTTC.

This clone was counted between two and nine times. The rearrangement joins TRBV15 to TRBJ2-6; 9 positions match TRBD1. The germline CDR1 and CDR2 sequences are LNHNV and YYDKDF (reference sequence). The trim removed 3 bases at V and 1 base at J, leaving 10 bases unmatched. CDR3 length equals 19 residues. CDR3 amino acids: CATSSTSGTGISGANVLTF. The CDR3 DNA reads TGTGCCACCAGCAGTACATCCGGGACAGGGATTTCTGGGGCCAACGTCCTGACTTTC.